This T cell receptor (beta chain) was captured in a study of human T cells and chemical hapten exposure. Authors' processing steps: With a range of roughly 20,000 to 750,000, the median per sample was around 97,000 TCRs. TCRdb reprocessed the 5' RACE reads with MiXCR, giving one entry per CDR3 protein. TCRdb's processing, not the study's, gives the V and J calls here. The sample consists of 70,000 to 85,000 distinct CDR3 sequences, about a sixth of them appearing once. Extraction of total RNA was performed on unfractionated whole blood. Germline V CDR1 and CDR2: LGHDT, YNNKEL (reference sequence). This CDR3 is built from 13 residues. V gave up 4 bases and J gave up 5 bases, with 11 bases separating them.

V is TRBV3-1 and J is TRBJ1-1; the D gene is possibly TRBD1 (5 bases). This sequence originates from a female donor in good health. DNA for the CDR3: TGTGCCAGCAGCCCCCTGGGGGGAACTGAAGCTTTCTTT. This translates into CASSPLGGTEAFF. The variable domain in full, completed from reference TRBV3-1 and TRBJ1-1, reads DTAVSQTPKYLVTQMGNDKSIKCEQNLGHDTMYWYKQDSKKFLKIMFSYNNKELIINETVPNRFSPKSPDKAHLNLHINSLELGDSAVYFCASSPLGGTEAFFGQGTRLTVV.